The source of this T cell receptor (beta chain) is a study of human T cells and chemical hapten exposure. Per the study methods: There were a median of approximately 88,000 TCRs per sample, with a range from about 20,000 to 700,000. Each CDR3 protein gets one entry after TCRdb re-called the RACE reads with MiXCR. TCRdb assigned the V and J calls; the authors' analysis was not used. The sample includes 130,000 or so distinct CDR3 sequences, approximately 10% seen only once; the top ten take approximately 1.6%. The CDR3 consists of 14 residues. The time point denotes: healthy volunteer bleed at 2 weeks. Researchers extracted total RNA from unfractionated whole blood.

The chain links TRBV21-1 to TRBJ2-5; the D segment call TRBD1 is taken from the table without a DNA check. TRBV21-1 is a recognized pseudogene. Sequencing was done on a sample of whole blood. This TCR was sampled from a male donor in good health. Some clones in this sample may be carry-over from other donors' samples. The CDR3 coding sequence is TGTGCCAGCAGCAAGGTGCAGGGTGGGGAGACCCAGTACTTC. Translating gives CASSKVQGGETQYF.